This T cell receptor (beta chain) was observed in a study of technical replicates of blood from several donors. In germline, CDR1 is MGHDK, CDR2 SYGVNS. The V end was cut by 6 bases, the J end by 4 bases, with 13 bases between. The CDR3 totals 13 residues. The data were produced by immunoSEQ multiplex PCR, yet TCRdb's version contains in-frame clones alone and is incomplete. This table has 50,000 to 65,000 clones, 92% appearing once. This TCR came from a human donor in good health. Some clones in this sample may be carry-over from other donors' samples. This chain joins TRBV25-1 and TRBJ2-7; weak D call: TRBD1 (6 bases). The source material was PBMCs. The CDR3 region has the DNA TGTGCCAGCAGGGTTGGGGGCGGTTACGAGCAGTACTTC. This translates into CASRVGGGYEQYF.